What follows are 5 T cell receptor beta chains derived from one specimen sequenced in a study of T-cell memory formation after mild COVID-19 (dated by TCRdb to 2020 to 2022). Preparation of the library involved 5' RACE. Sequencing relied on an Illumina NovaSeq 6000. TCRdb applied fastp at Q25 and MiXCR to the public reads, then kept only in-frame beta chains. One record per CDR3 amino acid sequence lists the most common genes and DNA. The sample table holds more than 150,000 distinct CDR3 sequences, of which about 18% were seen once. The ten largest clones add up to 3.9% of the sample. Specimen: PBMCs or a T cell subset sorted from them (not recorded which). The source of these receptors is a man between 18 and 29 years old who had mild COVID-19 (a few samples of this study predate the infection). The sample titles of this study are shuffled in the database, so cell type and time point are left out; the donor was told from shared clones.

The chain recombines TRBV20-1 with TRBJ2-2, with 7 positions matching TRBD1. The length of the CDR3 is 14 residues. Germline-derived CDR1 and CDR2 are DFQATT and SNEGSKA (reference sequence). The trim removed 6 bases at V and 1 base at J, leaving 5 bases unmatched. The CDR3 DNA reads TGCAGTGCGAGGGACAGAAGGAACACCGGGGAGCTGTTTTTT. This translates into CSARDRRNTGELFF.

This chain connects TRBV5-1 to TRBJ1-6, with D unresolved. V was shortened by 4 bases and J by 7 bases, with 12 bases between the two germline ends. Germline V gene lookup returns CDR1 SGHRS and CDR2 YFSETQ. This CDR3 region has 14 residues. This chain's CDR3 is CASSPMGGNSPLHF. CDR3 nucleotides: TGCGCCAGCAGCCCGATGGGCGGAAATTCACCCCTCCACTTT.

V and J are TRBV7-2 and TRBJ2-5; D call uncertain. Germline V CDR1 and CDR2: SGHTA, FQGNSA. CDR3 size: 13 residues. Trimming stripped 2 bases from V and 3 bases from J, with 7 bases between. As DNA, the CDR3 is TGTGCCAGCAGCTTACGTTACGAAGAGACCCAGTACTTC. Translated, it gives CASSLRYEETQYF.

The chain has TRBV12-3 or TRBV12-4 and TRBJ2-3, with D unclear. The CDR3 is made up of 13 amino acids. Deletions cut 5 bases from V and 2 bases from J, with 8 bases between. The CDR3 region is CASSPNATDTQYF. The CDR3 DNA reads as TGTGCCAGCAGTCCTAATGCCACAGATACGCAGTATTTT.

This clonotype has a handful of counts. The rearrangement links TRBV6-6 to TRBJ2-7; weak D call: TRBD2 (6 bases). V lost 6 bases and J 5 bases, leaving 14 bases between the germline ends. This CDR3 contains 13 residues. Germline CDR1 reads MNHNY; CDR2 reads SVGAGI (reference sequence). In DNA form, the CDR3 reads TGTGCCAGCAGGTTCGGGGGTACGGACGAGCAGTACGTC. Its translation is CASRFGGTDEQYV.